This paragraph covers one TCR beta chain sequence. Its target is unknown. The sample is drawn from a study of cytomegalovirus exposure and HLA in healthy donors. Overall study results and limits: Likely technical artifact: a cluster of highly shared sequence variants. In a later analysis, at a false discovery rate of 0.05, about 16,000 TCR beta sequences matched HLA alleles. Cytomegalovirus association was assigned to approximately 160 TCR beta chains.

PCR primers comprised 60 Vbeta and 13 Jbeta primers. Method: immunoSEQ multiplex PCR; TCRdb's copy keeps in-frame clones and lacks some. Of under 200,000 clones listed, 60% to 80% are singletons. The CDR3 is 15 residues long. CDR1 and CDR2 from the germline V gene are MDHEN and SYDVKM. J lost 6 bases, V lost 3 bases, and 8 bases had no gene match. The sequence was obtained from a woman aged 40 to 50 in good health and CMV-seropositive. The chain couples TRBV28 to TRBJ1-5, with 7 nucleotides matching TRBD1. Sample: PBMCs. The CDR3 DNA reads as TGTGCCAGCAGTTTCGCCGACAGGGACGGTCAGCCCCAGCATTTT. This encodes CASSFADRDGQPQHF.